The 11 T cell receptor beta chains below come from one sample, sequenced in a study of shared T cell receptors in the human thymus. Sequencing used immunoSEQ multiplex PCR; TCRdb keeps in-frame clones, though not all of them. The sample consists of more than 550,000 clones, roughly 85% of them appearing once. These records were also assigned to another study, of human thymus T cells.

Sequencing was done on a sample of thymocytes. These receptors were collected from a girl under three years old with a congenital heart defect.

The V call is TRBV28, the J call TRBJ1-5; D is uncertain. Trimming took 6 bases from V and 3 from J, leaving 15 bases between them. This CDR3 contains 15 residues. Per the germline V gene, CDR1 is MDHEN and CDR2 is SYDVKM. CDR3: CASSGKTPNNQPQHF. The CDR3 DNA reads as TGTGCCAGCAGCGGAAAGACACCGAACAATCAGCCCCAGCATTTT. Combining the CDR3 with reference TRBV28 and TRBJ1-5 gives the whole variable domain DVKVTQSSRYLVKRTGEKVFLECVQDMDHENMFWYRQDPGLGLRLIYFSYDVKMKEKGDIPEGYSVSREKKERFSLILESASTNQTSMYLCASSGKTPNNQPQHFGDGTRLSIL.

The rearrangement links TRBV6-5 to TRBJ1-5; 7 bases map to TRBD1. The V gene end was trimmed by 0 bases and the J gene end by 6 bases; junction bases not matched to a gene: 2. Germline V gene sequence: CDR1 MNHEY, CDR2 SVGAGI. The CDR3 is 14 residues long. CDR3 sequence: CASSYSRGLQPQHF. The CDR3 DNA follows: TGTGCCAGCAGTTACTCAAGGGGGCTTCAGCCCCAGCATTTT.

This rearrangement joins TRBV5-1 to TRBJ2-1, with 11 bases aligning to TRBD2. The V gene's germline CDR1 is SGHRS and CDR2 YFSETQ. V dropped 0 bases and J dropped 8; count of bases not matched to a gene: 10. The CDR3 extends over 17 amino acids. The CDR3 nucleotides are TGCGCCAGCAGCTTGGCCTTAACTAGCGGGGGAGTCTATGAGCAGTTCTTC. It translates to CASSLALTSGGVYEQFF. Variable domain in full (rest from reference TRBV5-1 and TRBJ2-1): KAGVTQTPRYLIKTRGQQVTLSCSPISGHRSVSWYQQTPGQGLQFLFEYFSETQRNKGNFPGRFSGRQFSNSRSEMNVSTLELGDSALYLCASSLALTSGGVYEQFFGPGTRLTVL.

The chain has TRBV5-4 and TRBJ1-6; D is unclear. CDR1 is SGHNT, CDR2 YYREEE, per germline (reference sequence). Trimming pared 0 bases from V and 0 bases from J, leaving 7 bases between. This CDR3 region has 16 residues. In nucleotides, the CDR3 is TGTGCCAGCAGCTTGGACGGGAGCTCCTATAATTCACCCCTCCACTTT. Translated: CASSLDGSSYNSPLHF.

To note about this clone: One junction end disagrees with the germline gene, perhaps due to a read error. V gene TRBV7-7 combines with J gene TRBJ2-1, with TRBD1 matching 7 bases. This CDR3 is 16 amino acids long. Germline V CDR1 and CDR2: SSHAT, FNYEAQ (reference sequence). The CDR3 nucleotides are TGTGCTAGCAGCTTATCGTACGCAGGGGGTTCCGCTGAGCAGTTCTTC. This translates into CASSLSYAGGSAEQFF.

CDR3 DNA: TGTGCCAGCAGTTACTCGGCGACAGTTGTCACTGAAGCTTTCTTT. This translates into CASSYSATVVTEAFF. This rearrangement joins TRBV6-5 to TRBJ1-1; tentatively, D is TRBD1 (5 bases). The CDR3 has 15 amino acids. V was trimmed by 0 bases and J by 4 bases, leaving 12 bases between them. CDR1 MNHEY and CDR2 SVGAGI come from the germline V gene.

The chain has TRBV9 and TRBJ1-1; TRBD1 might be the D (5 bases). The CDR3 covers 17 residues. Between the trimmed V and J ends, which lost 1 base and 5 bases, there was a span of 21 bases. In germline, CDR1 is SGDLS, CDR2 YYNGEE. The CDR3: CASSVTGSVQGWTEAFF. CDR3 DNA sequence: TGTGCCAGCAGCGTAACCGGTAGTGTGCAGGGTTGGACTGAAGCTTTCTTT. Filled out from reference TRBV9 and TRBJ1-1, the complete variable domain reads DSGVTQTPKHLITATGQRVTLRCSPRSGDLSVYWYQQSLDQGLQFLIQYYNGEERAKGNILERFSAQQFPDLHSELNLSSLELGDSALYFCASSVTGSVQGWTEAFFGQGTRLTVV.

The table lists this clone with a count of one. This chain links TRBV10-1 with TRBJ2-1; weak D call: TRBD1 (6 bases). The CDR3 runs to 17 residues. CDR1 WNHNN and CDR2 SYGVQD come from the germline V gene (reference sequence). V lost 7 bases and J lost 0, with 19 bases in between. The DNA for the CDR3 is TGCGCCAGCACCAATAGTGGGGGACATTACTCCTACAATGAGCAGTTCTTC. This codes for CASTNSGGHYSYNEQFF.

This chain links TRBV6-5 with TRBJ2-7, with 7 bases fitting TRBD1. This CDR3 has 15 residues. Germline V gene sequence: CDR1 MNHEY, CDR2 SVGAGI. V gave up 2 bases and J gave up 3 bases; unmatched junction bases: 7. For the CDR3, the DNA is TGTGCCAGCAGTTACACCGACAGGGTAGGCTACGAGCAGTACTTC. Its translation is CASSYTDRVGYEQYF.

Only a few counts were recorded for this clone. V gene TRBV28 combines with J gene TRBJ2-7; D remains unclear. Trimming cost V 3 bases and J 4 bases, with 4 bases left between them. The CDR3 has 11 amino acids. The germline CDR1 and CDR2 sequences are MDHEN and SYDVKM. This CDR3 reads CASSFRYEQYF. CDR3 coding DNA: TGTGCCAGCAGTTTCAGGTACGAGCAGTACTTC.

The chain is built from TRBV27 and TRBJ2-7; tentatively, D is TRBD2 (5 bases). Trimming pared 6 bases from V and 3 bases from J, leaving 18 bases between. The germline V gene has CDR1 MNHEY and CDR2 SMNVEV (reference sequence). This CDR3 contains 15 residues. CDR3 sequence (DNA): TGTGCCAGCAGCCCTGCACATGGAGGCGACTACGAGCAGTACTTC. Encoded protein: CASSPAHGGDYEQYF.